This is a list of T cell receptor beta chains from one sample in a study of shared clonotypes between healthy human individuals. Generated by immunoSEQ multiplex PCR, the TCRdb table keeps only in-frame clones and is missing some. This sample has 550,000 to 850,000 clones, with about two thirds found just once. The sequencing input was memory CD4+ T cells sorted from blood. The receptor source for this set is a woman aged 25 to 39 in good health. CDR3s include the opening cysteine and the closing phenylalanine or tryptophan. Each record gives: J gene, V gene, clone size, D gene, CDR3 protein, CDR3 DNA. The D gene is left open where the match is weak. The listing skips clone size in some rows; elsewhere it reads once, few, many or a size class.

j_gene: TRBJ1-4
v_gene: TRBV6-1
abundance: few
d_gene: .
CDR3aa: CASSDTFGPSWIEKLFF
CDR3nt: TGTGCCAGCAGTGACACGTTCGGACCGAGTTGGATTGAAAAACTGTTTTTT

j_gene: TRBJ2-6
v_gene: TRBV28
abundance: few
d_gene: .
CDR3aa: CASSPAFAWDGANVLTF
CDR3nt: TGTGCCAGCAGTCCGGCATTCGCCTGGGATGGGGCCAACGTCCTGACTTTC

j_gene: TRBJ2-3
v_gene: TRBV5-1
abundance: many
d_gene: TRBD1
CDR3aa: CASSLNRGRSDTQYF
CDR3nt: TGCGCCAGCAGCTTGAATAGGGGGCGCTCAGATACGCAGTATTTT

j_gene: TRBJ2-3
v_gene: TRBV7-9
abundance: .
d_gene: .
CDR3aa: CASSSDRSSSTDTQYF
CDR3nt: TGTGCCAGCAGCTCCGACCGCTCTTCTAGCACAGATACGCAGTATTTT

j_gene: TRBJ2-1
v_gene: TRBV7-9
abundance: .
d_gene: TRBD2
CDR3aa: CASSPLLAGANNEQFF
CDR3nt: TGTGCCAGCAGCCCCCTACTAGCGGGAGCGAACAATGAGCAGTTCTTC

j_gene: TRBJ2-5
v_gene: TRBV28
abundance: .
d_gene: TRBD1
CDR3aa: CASSSRQGGTQYF
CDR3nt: TGTGCCAGCAGTTCTAGACAGGGTGGGACCCAGTACTTC

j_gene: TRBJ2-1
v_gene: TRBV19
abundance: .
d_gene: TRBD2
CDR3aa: CASSPGTTYNEQFF
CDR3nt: TGTGCCAGTTCCCCCGGGACTACCTACAATGAGCAGTTCTTC

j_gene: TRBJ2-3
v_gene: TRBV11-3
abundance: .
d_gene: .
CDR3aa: CASSPPAVDTQYF
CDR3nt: TGTGCCAGCAGCCCACCTGCGGTGGATACGCAGTATTTT

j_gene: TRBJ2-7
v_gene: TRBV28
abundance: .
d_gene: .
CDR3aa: CASRFGQTPTEQYF
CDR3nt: TGTGCCAGCAGATTCGGGCAGACACCTACCGAGCAGTACTTC

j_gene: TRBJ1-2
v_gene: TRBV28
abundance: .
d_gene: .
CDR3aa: CASSFGAQGTYGYTF
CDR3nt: TGTGCCAGCAGTTTTGGGGCCCAGGGGACCTATGGCTACACCTTC

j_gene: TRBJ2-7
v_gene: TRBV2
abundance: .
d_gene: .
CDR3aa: CASTQGNYEQYF
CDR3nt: TGTGCCAGCACCCAGGGAAACTACGAGCAGTACTTC

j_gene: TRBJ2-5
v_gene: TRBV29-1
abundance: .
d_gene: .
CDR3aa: CSVDLVGGQTQYF
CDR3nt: TGCAGCGTTGATTTGGTGGGGGGGCAGACCCAGTACTTC

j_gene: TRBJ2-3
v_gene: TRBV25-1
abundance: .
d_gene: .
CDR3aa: CASSVTDTQYF
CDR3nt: TGTGCCAGCAGTGTCACAGATACGCAGTATTTT

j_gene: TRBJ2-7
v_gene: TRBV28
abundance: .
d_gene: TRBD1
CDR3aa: CASTTLRQGIYEQYF
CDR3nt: TGTGCCAGCACAACCCTCAGACAGGGGATCTACGAGCAGTACTTC

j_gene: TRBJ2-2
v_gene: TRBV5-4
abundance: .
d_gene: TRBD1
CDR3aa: CASSGGTGGFGAPGELFF
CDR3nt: TGTGCCAGCAGCGGAGGGACAGGGGGATTTGGAGCCCCCGGGGAGCTGTTTTTT

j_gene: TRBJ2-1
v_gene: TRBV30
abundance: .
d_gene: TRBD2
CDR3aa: CAWGRGVNEQFF
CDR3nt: TGTGCCTGGGGGAGGGGTGTAAATGAGCAGTTCTTC

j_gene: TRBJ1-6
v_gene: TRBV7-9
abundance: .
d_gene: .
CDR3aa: CASRVDGDLSPLHF
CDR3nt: TGTGCCAGCAGGGTGGACGGGGATCTGTCACCCCTCCACTTT

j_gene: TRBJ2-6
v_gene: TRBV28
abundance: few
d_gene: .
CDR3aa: CASSLRGAGANVLTF
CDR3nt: TGTGCCAGCAGCCTTAGGGGGGCTGGGGCCAACGTCCTGACTTTC

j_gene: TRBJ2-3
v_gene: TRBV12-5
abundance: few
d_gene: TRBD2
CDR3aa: CASGPWKREKEEDTQYF
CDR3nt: TGTGCTAGTGGTCCCTGGAAGCGGGAGAAGGAAGAAGATACGCAGTATTTT

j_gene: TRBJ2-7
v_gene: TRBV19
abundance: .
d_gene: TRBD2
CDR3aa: CASSTTSGSSYEQYF
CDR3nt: TGTGCCAGTAGTACTACTAGCGGTAGCTCCTACGAGCAGTACTTC

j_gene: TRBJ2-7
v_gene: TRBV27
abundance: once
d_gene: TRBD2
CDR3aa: CASSLSGRKYEQYF
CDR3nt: TGTGCCAGCAGTTTAAGCGGGAGGAAGTACGAGCAGTACTTC

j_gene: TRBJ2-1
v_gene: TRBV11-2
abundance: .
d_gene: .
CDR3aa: CASSPGGEQFF
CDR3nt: TGTGCCAGCAGCCCCGGGGGTGAGCAGTTCTTC

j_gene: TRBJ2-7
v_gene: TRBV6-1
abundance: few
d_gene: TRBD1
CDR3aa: CASSGTGELSYEQYF
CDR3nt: TGTGCCAGCAGTGGGACAGGGGAGCTGTCCTACGAGCAGTACTTC

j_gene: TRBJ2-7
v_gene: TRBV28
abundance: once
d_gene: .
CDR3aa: CASSPGMILMGYEQYF
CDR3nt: TGTGCCAGCAGCCCTGGGATGATTTTAATGGGGTACGAGCAGTACTTC

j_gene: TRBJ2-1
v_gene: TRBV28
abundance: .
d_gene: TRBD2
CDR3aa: CASSSSQAGGNEQFF
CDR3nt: TGTGCCAGCAGTTCCAGTCAAGCGGGGGGCAATGAGCAGTTCTTC

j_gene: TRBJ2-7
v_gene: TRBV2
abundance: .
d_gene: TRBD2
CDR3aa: CASSPAGVEQYF
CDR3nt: TGTGCCAGCAGCCCAGCGGGAGTCGAGCAGTACTTC

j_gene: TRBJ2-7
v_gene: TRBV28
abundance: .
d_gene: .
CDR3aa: CASRPPLVTEQYF
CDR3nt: TGTGCCAGCAGGCCCCCGCTAGTTACCGAGCAGTACTTC

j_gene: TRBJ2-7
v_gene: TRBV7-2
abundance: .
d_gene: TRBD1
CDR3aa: CASSLRQGAGEQYF
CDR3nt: TGTGCCAGCAGCCTCCGACAGGGGGCGGGCGAGCAGTACTTC

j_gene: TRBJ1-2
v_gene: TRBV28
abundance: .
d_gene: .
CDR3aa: CASSTTGNANYGYTF
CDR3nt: TGTGCCAGCAGTACCACAGGGAATGCTAACTATGGCTACACCTTC

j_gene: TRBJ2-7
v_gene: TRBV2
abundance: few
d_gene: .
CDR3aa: CASSVFYEQYF
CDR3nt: TGTGCCAGCAGTGTGTTTTACGAGCAGTACTTC

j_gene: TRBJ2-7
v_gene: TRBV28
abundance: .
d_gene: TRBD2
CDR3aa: CASSLPGLAGREQYF
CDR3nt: TGTGCCAGCAGTTTGCCGGGACTAGCGGGAAGAGAGCAGTACTTC

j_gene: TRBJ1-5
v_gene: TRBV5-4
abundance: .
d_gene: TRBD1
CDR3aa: CASSSGTGLHQPQHF
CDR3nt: TGTGCCAGCAGCTCCGGGACAGGGCTCCATCAGCCCCAGCATTTT

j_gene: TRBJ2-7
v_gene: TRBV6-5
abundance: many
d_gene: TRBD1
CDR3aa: CASSGGQGREQYF
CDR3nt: TGTGCCAGCAGTGGGGGACAGGGACGGGAGCAGTACTTC

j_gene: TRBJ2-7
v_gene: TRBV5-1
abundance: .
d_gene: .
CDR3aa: CASSLRVSSYEQYF
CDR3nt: TGCGCCAGCAGCTTGAGGGTTAGCTCCTACGAGCAGTACTTC

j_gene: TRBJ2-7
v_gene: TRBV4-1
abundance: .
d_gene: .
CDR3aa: CASSQDFGSSYEQYF
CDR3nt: TGCGCCAGCAGCCAAGATTTCGGAAGCTCCTACGAGCAGTACTTC

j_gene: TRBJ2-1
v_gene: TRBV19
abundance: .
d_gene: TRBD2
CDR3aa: CASSRGLAGGTFQVDEQFF
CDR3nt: TGTGCCAGTAGTAGAGGACTAGCGGGAGGTACTTTTCAGGTGGATGAGCAGTTCTTC

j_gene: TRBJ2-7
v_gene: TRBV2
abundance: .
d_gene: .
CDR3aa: CASSARQASYEQYF
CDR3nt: TGTGCCAGCAGCGCAAGACAGGCTTCCTACGAGCAGTACTTC

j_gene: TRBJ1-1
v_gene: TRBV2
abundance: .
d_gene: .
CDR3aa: CASSEEEFPMNTEAFF
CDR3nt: TGTGCCAGCAGTGAAGAAGAGTTTCCTATGAACACTGAAGCTTTCTTT

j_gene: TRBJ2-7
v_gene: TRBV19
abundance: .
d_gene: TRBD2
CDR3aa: CASSPPRASGRPYEQYF
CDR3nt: TGTGCCAGTAGCCCCCCGAGAGCTAGCGGGAGGCCCTACGAGCAGTACTTC

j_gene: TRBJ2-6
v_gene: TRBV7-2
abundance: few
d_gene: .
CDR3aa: CASSFWSPGANVLTF
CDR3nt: TGTGCCAGCAGCTTCTGGAGTCCTGGGGCCAACGTCCTGACTTTC

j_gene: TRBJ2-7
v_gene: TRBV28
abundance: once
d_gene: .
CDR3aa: CASRPTGIHEQYF
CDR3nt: TGTGCCAGCAGACCCACAGGGATCCACGAGCAGTACTTC

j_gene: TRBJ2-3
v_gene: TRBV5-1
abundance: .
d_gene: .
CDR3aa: CASSSGSTDTQYF
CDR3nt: TGCGCCAGCAGCTCCGGGAGTACAGATACGCAGTATTTT

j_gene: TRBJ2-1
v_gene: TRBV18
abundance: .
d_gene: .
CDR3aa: CASSPPTAGRGTGEQFF
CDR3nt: TGTGCCAGCTCACCACCGACAGCGGGAAGGGGGACGGGTGAGCAGTTCTTC

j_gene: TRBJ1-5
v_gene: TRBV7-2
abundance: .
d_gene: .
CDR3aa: CASSSPNQPQHF
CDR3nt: TGTGCCAGCAGCTCCCCCAATCAGCCCCAGCATTTT

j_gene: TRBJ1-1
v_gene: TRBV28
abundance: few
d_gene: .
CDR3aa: CAIQGITEAFF
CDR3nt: TGTGCCATCCAAGGAATCACTGAAGCTTTCTTT

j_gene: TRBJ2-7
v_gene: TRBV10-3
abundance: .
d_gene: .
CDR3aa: CAISESMMTYDSSYEQYF
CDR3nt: TGTGCCATCAGTGAGTCGATGATGACCTATGACAGCTCCTACGAGCAGTACTTC

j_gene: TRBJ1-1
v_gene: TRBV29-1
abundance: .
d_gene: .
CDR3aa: CSVVFADTEAFF
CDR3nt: TGCAGCGTTGTATTCGCGGACACTGAAGCTTTCTTT

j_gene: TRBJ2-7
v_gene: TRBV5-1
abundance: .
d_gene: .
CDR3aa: CASSLAGRGLTMYF
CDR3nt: TGCGCCAGCAGCTTGGCCGGTAGAGGGCTCACGATGTACTTC

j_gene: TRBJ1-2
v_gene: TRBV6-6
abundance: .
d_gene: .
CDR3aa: CASSYTREGGDGYTF
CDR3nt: TGTGCCAGCAGTTACACGAGGGAGGGAGGGGATGGCTACACCTTC

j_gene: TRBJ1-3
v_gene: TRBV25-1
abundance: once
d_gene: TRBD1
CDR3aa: CASSEFGTEHRYGNTIYF
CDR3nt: TGTGCCAGCAGTGAATTCGGGACAGAGCATCGGTATGGAAACACCATATATTTT

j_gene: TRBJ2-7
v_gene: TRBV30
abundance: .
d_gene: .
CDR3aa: CAWSVNRYEQYF
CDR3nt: TGTGCCTGGAGTGTAAATCGATACGAGCAGTACTTC

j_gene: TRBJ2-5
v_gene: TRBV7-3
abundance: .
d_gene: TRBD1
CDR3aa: CASSSDRGETQYF
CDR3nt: TGTGCCAGCAGCTCCGACAGGGGGGAGACCCAGTACTTC

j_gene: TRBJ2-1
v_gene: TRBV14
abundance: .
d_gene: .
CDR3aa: CASSLDVGAPNEQFF
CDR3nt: TGTGCCAGCAGCCTCGATGTAGGTGCCCCCAATGAGCAGTTCTTC

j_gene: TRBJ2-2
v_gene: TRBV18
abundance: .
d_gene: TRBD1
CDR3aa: CASSPQGQGMTGELFF
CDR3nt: TGTGCCAGCTCACCACAGGGACAGGGCATGACCGGGGAGCTGTTTTTT

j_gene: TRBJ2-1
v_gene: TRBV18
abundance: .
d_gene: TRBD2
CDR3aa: CASSPTGLAGGNNEQFF
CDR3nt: TGTGCCAGCTCACCCACGGGACTAGCGGGTGGAAACAATGAGCAGTTCTTC

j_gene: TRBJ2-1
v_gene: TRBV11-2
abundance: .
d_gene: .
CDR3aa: CASRDGDLYKNEQFF
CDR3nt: TGTGCCAGCAGAGATGGAGATTTGTATAAGAATGAGCAGTTCTTC

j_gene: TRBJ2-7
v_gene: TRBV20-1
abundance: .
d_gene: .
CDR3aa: CSARGRYEQYF
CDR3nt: TGCAGTGCTAGAGGTCGGTACGAGCAGTACTTC

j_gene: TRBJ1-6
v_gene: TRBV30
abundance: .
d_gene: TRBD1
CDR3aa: CAWTGTGLSYNSPLHF
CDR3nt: TGTGCCTGGACGGGGACAGGGCTCTCCTATAATTCACCCCTCCACTTT